This T cell receptor beta chain is from a study of T cell responses to AZD1222 COVID-19 vaccine (dated by TCRdb to about 2021). The study in broad terms: AZD1222 recipients with second doses at about 4 weeks or about 12 weeks were pooled, because spike-specific TCR depth and breadth did not differ between schedules. TCR sequencing was performed for roughly 250 trial participants, of whom some 200 were given two doses of AZD1222 and approximately 25 were given two doses of MenACWY control vaccine. Trial participants were enrolled by age into 18-55, 56-69 and 70-plus year subgroups, with around 150, 28 and 57 TCR-sequenced participants respectively. Findings and caveats that apply to the study as a whole: The 56-69-year group was small, and its depth increase did not reach significance, likely because of low power. After two AZD1222 doses, both the breadth and the depth of spike-specific TCRs were significantly higher than at day 0 and than in MenACWY recipients. The whole spike protein was spanned by vaccine-associated CD4 TCRs, and dominant responses were seen in regions 160-218 and 743-854. Because no day 14 peak-response samples were available, the repertoires could be characterized only after the peak T cell response. Participants were mostly white British and included more females than males, and it was suggested by the authors that clonal diversity may have been underestimated. Conclusions about previously exposed vaccinees are limited because only six or seven AZD1222 recipients were SARS-CoV-2 seropositive at baseline. Epitopes outside the regions mutated in the B.1.351 and B.1.1.7 variants were reportedly recognized by nearly half of the unique spike-specific TCRs.

In regard to this clone: Its cognate antigen has yet to be identified. Nothing much larger sits one base from this clone, and base qualities are not available.

According to the germline V gene, CDR1 reads SGHRS and CDR2 reads YFSETQ. V is pared back by 7 bases and J by 1 base, with 17 bases lying between the germline termini. The CDR3 numbers 15 residues from cysteine through phenylalanine. Only the CDR3 part of the read is kept: 45 bases, read in frame from the first base. The CDR3 regions of human TCRbeta chains were analyzed by immunosequencing. Regarding the original processing steps: TCRs in the repertoires were compared against a reference library of SARS-CoV-2-specific TCRs that had been generated with the MIRA antigen-specificity platform. Breadth was defined as the fraction of unique TCRs that were SARS-CoV-2-associated. Depth was defined as the fraction of total T cells that were SARS-CoV-2-associated. Using the MIRA data, each spike-specific TCR was assigned both to the spike region to which the TCR was reactive and to a CD4 or CD8 class. Log10-transformed breadth and depth values were compared by one-way ANOVA with Sidak's multiple comparisons tests. TCRdb mirrors the immuneACCESS table, restricted to in-frame sequences. Some clones are absent from its copies; in checked studies, under half trace to an unresolved V gene, and the reason for the others is unknown. That table supplies the V and J calls and clone size; D and trimming were determined from the DNA. Present in this sample are roughly 100,000 clones, approximately 88% of which were seen just once. Of the sample, around 3.9% is held by the ten largest clones.

Explained via the paper, the time point label denotes: baseline before first vaccination. Vaccinee samples came from UK trials COV001 and COV002, including a single-blind randomized controlled phase 2/3 trial of AZD1222 (ChAdOx1 nCoV-19) in healthy adults. For TCRbeta chain sequencing, PBMC samples from trial participants were taken at day 0 and at day 28 after the second dose. The sequenced sample was peripheral blood, obtained on day 0 of AZD1222 vaccination. The V gene is TRBV5-1 and the J gene is TRBJ1-1, with the D gene not clear enough to name. The receptor was derived from an adult in good health. The base sequence is TGCGCCAGCGGGAACGTAGGGAGCGGGAACACTGAAGCTTTCTTT. Its protein is CASGNVGSGNTEAFF.